These 25 T cell receptor beta chains were all obtained from the same sample, sequenced in a study of blood T cells in healthy people across ages. A second 7 to 11 cycle PCR used barcoded and J-beta primers. TCRdb fed the 5' RACE reads into MiXCR, producing one record per CDR3 protein. Seen here are approximately 900,000 distinct CDR3 sequences, about 27% observed once, and the top ten hold 9.5% to 13%. The sample was also reused in another study, on T cells of mothers and their children.

The specimen sequenced was blood. Every receptor here comes from a middle-aged woman in good health.

The rearrangement uses TRBV7-9 and TRBJ2-7; perhaps TRBD2 as D (6 bases). The CDR3 is 13 residues long. CDR1 and CDR2 (germline): SEHNR, FQNEAQ (reference sequence). Trimming took 5 bases from V and 4 from J, leaving 12 bases between them. The CDR3 loop reads CASSGGTLYEQYF. The CDR3 DNA reads TGTGCCAGCAGCGGAGGGACTTTGTACGAGCAGTACTTC.

The V call is TRBV29-1, the J call TRBJ2-2; 10 positions match TRBD1. The CDR3 runs to 18 residues. Germline lookup yields CDR1 SQVTM and CDR2 ANQGSEA. With 6 bases clipped from V and 6 bases from J, the junction kept 19 bases outside the gene matches. CDR3 residues: CSVSRDRGGGGQAGELFF. DNA of the CDR3: TGCAGCGTCTCGAGGGACAGGGGAGGAGGTGGTCAAGCCGGGGAGCTGTTTTTT.

In this sample, this clonotype turned up a few times. The V and J genes are TRBV19 and TRBJ2-5; D remains unclear. Germline lookup yields CDR1 LNHDA and CDR2 SQIVND (reference sequence). Trimming took off 3 bases at V and 2 bases at J, with 7 bases between the two ends. There are 13 residues in the CDR3. The CDR3 region is CASSIVGQETQYF. CDR3 nucleotides: TGTGCCAGTAGTATCGTGGGTCAAGAGACCCAGTACTTC.

This clonotype occurred a few times. This sequence joins TRBV20-1 and TRBJ1-2, with 9 bases lining up with TRBD1. CDR1 DFQATT and CDR2 SNEGSKA come from the germline V gene (reference sequence). The CDR3 has 15 residues. Germline trimming cut 5 bases from V and 3 bases from J; bases unmatched to any gene: 10. The CDR3 DNA reads as TGCAGTGCTCTAATCGGGACAGGGACCGACTATGGCTACACCTTC. Translation gives CSALIGTGTDYGYTF.

On this clonotype: This may stem from a read error, because a much larger clone lies one nucleotide away. The J gene is TRBJ2-7, the V gene TRBV14, with TRBD2 matching over 8 bases. V lost 2 bases and J lost 0; bases outside the gene matches: 3. This CDR3 has 15 amino acids. CDR1 is SGHDN, CDR2 FVKESK, per germline. The CDR3 DNA follows: TGTGCCAGCAGCCAACAAGCGGGGGCCTCCTACGAGCAGTACTTC. Its protein product is CASSQQAGASYEQYF.

As regards this clonotype: The junction departs from the called germline gene at one end, perhaps through a read error. The rearrangement joins TRBV20-1 to TRBJ1-3; maybe TRBD1 (6 bases). The germline CDR1 and CDR2 sequences are DFQATT and SNEGSKA (reference sequence). The CDR3 runs 13 residues. For the CDR3, the DNA is TGCAGTGCCAGAGGGGGGGAGGGAAACACCATATATTTT. Translating gives CSARGGEGNTIYF.

This clonotype was picked up a small number of times. The rearrangement joins TRBV6-1 to TRBJ1-5; TRBD1 might be the D (5 bases). The CDR3 covers 16 residues. CDR1 and CDR2 from the germline V gene are MNHNS and SASEGT. V lost 3 bases and J 1 base, leaving 13 bases between the germline ends. CDR3 bases: TGTGCCAGCAGTGATTACAAGGGGACGAGCAATCAGCCCCAGCATTTT. It codes for CASSDYKGTSNQPQHF.

About this clonotype: Germline and junction disagree at one end, which may indicate a read error. This chain links TRBV27 with TRBJ2-1, with TRBD1 matching 8 bases. CDR3 size: 15 residues. CDR1 and CDR2 (germline): MNHEY, SMNVEV (reference sequence). The chain's CDR3 is CATSRQGNGRDEQVF. CDR3 nucleotide sequence: TGTGCCACTTCCCGACAGGGGAATGGTAGGGATGAGCAGGTCTTC.

This sequence joins TRBV12-3 or TRBV12-4 and TRBJ1-6; D possibly corresponds to TRBD1 (5 bases). Trimming took 3 bases from V and 10 from J, leaving 10 bases between them. This CDR3 is built from 13 residues. CDR3 nucleotides: TGTGCCAGCAGTTTCAGGGAACGGTCACCCCTCCACTTT. Encoded protein: CASSFRERSPLHF.

This clonotype has just a few counts. V is TRBV18 and J is TRBJ2-3, with 7 bases fitting TRBD2. J lost 2 bases, V lost 6 bases, and 8 bases had no gene match. The CDR3 runs 15 residues. The germline V gene has CDR1 KGHSH and CDR2 LQKENI. The CDR3 coding sequence is TGTGCCAGCTCGCCCTTGAGCGGGGCCACAGATACGCAGTATTTT. Translation gives CASSPLSGATDTQYF.

This clonotype has more than one count but fewer than ten. The chain carries TRBV4-3 and TRBJ1-2, with TRBD1 identical over 7 bases. Germline CDR1 LGHNA, CDR2 YSLEER. The junction had 3 bases not matched to a gene; V was cut back by 1 base and J by 4 bases. The CDR3 has 14 residues. The CDR3 DNA reads TGCGCCAGCAGCCAAGCACAGGGGTCCTATGGCTACACCTTC. Amino acids: CASSQAQGSYGYTF.

This clonotype showed up just a few times. A read error may account for a junction end that differs from germline. The V gene is TRBV7-2, the J gene TRBJ2-7; D possibly corresponds to TRBD1 (6 bases). The germline CDR1 and CDR2 sequences are SGHTA and FQGNSA. This CDR3 has 15 amino acids. The CDR3: CASSPPQGTIYGQYF. CDR3 nucleotides: TGTGCCAGCAGCCCTCCCCAGGGGACAATCTACGGGCAGTACTTC. The whole variable domain, remainder taken from reference TRBV7-2 and TRBJ2-7, is GAGVSQSPSNKVTEKGKDVELRCDPISGHTALYWYRQSLGQGLEFLIYFQGNSAPDKSGLPSDRFSAERTGGSVSTLTIQRTQQEDSAVYLCASSPPQGTIYGQYFGPGTRLTVT.

On this clonotype itself: A much larger clone lies one base from this, so it may be a read error. The gene calls are TRBV20-1 and TRBJ2-1; 10 bases are a match to TRBD1. Germline-derived CDR1 and CDR2 are DFQATT and SNEGSKA (reference sequence). CDR3 length: 17 residues. CDR3 sequence: CSAGDLRGQGRLDEQFF. CDR3 bases: TGCAGTGCTGGAGATTTACGGGGACAGGGGCGCCTGGATGAGCAGTTCTTC.

This clonotype turned up a few times. The chain combines TRBV10-2 with TRBJ2-3, with 8 nucleotides matching TRBD2. The CDR3 has 14 amino acids. Germline CDR1 is WSHSY and CDR2 is SAAADI. With 6 bases clipped from V and 5 bases from J, the junction kept 7 bases outside the gene matches. The CDR3 DNA follows: TGCGCCAGCAGGAAGGGACTAGGTGGAGATACGCAGTATTTT. Protein: CASRKGLGGDTQYF.

This chain joins TRBV7-2 and TRBJ2-4, with 9 bases fitting TRBD2. The length of the CDR3 is 14 residues. The V and J ends lost 5 bases and 13 bases, in that order; junction bases with no gene match: 12. Germline loops: CDR1 SGHTA, CDR2 FQGNSA. CDR3 coding DNA: TGTGCCAGCAGCAGCGGGCGGGGGGGGAATGAGCAGTACTTC. Its protein is CASSSGRGGNEQYF. The full variable domain, its missing parts supplied by reference TRBV7-2 and TRBJ2-4, is GAGVSQSPSNKVTEKGKDVELRCDPISGHTALYWYRQSLGQGLEFLIYFQGNSAPDKSGLPSDRFSAERTGGSVSTLTIQRTQQEDSAVYLCASSSGRGGNEQYFGAGTRLSVL.

This clonotype was recorded at least ten times. The chain links TRBV29-1 to TRBJ2-3; 8 bases map to TRBD2. CDR3 length: 17 residues. V gave up 0 bases and J gave up 6 bases; unmatched junction bases: 14. CDR1 and CDR2 from the germline V gene are SQVTM and ANQGSEA. CDR3 residues: CSVEEGSGTSPSDTQYF. The DNA for the CDR3 is TGCAGCGTTGAAGAGGGATCCGGGACTAGTCCTTCGGATACGCAGTATTTT.

V gene TRBV28 combines with J gene TRBJ1-2; D is possibly TRBD1 (5 bases). The CDR3 extends over 12 amino acids. Germline lookup yields CDR1 MDHEN and CDR2 SYDVKM. Trimming shortened V by 6 bases and J by 8 bases, and 13 bases separated the two germline ends. The CDR3 spells CASSQPGTGYTF. CDR3 DNA: TGTGCCAGCAGCCAACCCGGGACCGGCTACACCTTC.

The CDR3 spells CSVEVHSNEQFF. The CDR3, as DNA: TGCAGCGTTGAAGTGCACTCCAATGAGCAGTTCTTC. The chain has TRBV29-1 and TRBJ2-1; D not resolved. Germline V gives CDR1 SQVTM, CDR2 ANQGSEA. The CDR3 has 12 amino acids. Trimming pared 1 base from V and 6 bases from J, leaving 7 bases between.

To note about this clonotype: A much more abundant neighbour one base away suggests this may be a read error. In nucleotides, the CDR3 is TGCAGTGCTAAACCGGGGACCCGCCCAGACACCTTC. Its translation is CSAKPGTRPDTF. The rearrangement joins TRBV20-1 to TRBJ1-2; D may be TRBD1 (5 bases). Trimming stripped 4 bases from V and 12 bases from J, with 18 bases between. The length of the CDR3 is 12 residues. CDR1 DFQATT and CDR2 SNEGSKA come from the germline V gene (reference sequence).

This clonotype occurred many times. V and J are TRBV29-1 and TRBJ1-2, with a possible D match to TRBD1 (6 bases). From germline, CDR1 is SQVTM and CDR2 ANQGSEA. The CDR3 spans 12 residues. The V end lost 2 bases, the J end lost 6 bases, and 10 bases lay between the germline ends. The CDR3 loop is CSVETGRDGYTF. In nucleotides, the CDR3 is TGCAGCGTTGAAACAGGGAGGGATGGCTACACCTTC. Full variable domain (rest looked up from reference TRBV29-1 and TRBJ1-2): SAVISQKPSRDICQRGTSLTIQCQVDSQVTMMFWYRQQPGQSLTLIATANQGSEATYESGFVIDKFPISRPNLTFSTLTVSNMSPEDSSIYLCSVETGRDGYTFGSGTRLTVV.

The chain joins TRBV5-6 to TRBJ2-1; a weak D match, TRBD2 (5 bases). Trimming took off 4 bases at V and 11 bases at J, with 16 bases between the two ends. The V gene's germline CDR1 is SGHDT and CDR2 YYEEEE. This CDR3 region has 13 residues. This CDR3 reads CASSRSGSDKQFF. CDR3 in DNA: TGTGCCAGCAGCCGCTCGGGTAGCGATAAGCAGTTCTTC. The full variable domain, rest sourced from reference TRBV5-6 and TRBJ2-1, is DAGVTQSPTHLIKTRGQQVTLRCSPKSGHDTVSWYQQALGQGPQFIFQYYEEEERQRGNFPDRFSGHQFPNYSSELNVNALLLGDSALYLCASSRSGSDKQFFGPGTRLTVL.

This clonotype was detected many times. The genes are TRBV10-3 and TRBJ1-4, with TRBD1 matching 8 bases. V was clipped by 6 bases and J by 7 bases; unmatched bases: 4. Germline-derived CDR1 and CDR2 are ENHRY and SYGVKD. CDR3 length: 13 residues. CDR3 sequence: CAIRSGGSEKLFF. The DNA for the CDR3 is TGTGCCATCAGGTCAGGGGGCAGTGAAAAACTGTTTTTT.

This clonotype was observed a few times. This rearrangement joins TRBV5-5 to TRBJ1-1; 7 positions agree with TRBD1. The V segment lost 5 bases and the J segment 1 base; nucleotides outside the gene matches: 2. This CDR3 region has 13 residues. Germline-derived CDR1 and CDR2 are SGHKS and YYEKEE (reference sequence). The CDR3 DNA is TGTGCCAGCAGGGGACAGAAGAACACTGAAGCTTTCTTT. It translates to CASRGQKNTEAFF.

This clonotype has just one count. Since a much larger clone is just one base distant, this may be a read error. The conserved phenylalanine or tryptophan normally closing the CDR3 is absent here, so this likely arose from a read error. The gene calls are TRBV20-1 and TRBJ2-4; 7 bases line up with TRBD2. Judging by the DNA end, TRBJ2-7 fits better; the J call may be wrong. The CDR3 totals 14 residues. CDR1 and CDR2 from the germline V gene are DFQATT and SNEGSKA (reference sequence). The CDR3 loop reads CSARHRRGTYEQYC. The CDR3 nucleotides read TGCAGTGCTAGACACAGGCGGGGGACCTACGAGCAGTACTGC.

The chain employs TRBV19 and TRBJ1-1; D gene uncertain. The CDR3 length is 14 residues. Germline CDR1 and CDR2: LNHDA and SQIVND (reference sequence). V was shortened by 1 base and J by 0 bases, with 6 bases between the two germline ends. The CDR3 region is CASSIGAMNTEAFF. The CDR3 DNA reads TGTGCCAGTAGTATAGGTGCCATGAACACTGAAGCTTTCTTT.